These 21 T cell receptor beta chains were all obtained from the same sample, sequenced in a study of tumor-infiltrating lymphocytes in primary liver carcinoma. From roughly 0.45 ug total RNA, TCR beta cDNA was generated with a primer in the constant region. Library construction for TCR beta comprised three nested multiplex PCR rounds performed with slightly modified ARM-PCR. TRBV1-TRBV30 forward primers paired with a C-beta reverse primer were used in the first two PCR rounds, which ran approximately 10 cycles each. MiXCR was run by TCRdb on the multiplex PCR reads, yielding one entry per CDR3 protein. This sample has about 110,000 distinct CDR3 sequences, with about four fifths found just once. It was from roughly 20-30 mg of unsorted bulk tissue that RNA and DNA were co-extracted. Sequencing used liver tumor tissue from sampling region 3. As for subset: tumor region T3, left-lateral pole. The receptor source for this set is a man between 35 and 55 years old with primary liver carcinoma and hepatitis B virus infection.

This clonotype was seen a single time. This CDR3 is CASSLWSAELFF. The CDR3 DNA reads TGTGCCAGCAGCTTATGGTCAGCGGAACTGTTTTTT. The V gene is TRBV11-3, the J gene TRBJ2-2; the D gene is possibly TRBD2 (5 bases). This CDR3 comprises 12 residues. Germline-derived CDR1 and CDR2 are SGHNT and YENEEA. The V end was cut by 2 bases, the J end by 14 bases, with 12 bases between.

This clonotype was found once. One end of the junction varies from germline; a read error may be responsible. Here the CDR3 reads CVVSDREKGMETQYF. The CDR3 coding sequence is TGTGTCGTCAGTGACCGGGAGAAGGGGATGGAGACACAGTACTTC. The V call is TRBV10-3, the J call TRBJ2-5, with a possible D match to TRBD2 (6 bases). The CDR3 spans 15 residues. Germline V gene sequence: CDR1 ENHRY, CDR2 SYGVKD.

In regard to this clonotype: The junction differs from germline at one of its ends, possibly a read error. The genes are TRBV28 and TRBJ1-2; the D gene is possibly TRBD1 (5 bases). This CDR3 region has 16 residues. CDR1 is MDHEN and CDR2 is SYDVKM in the germline V gene. The CDR3 DNA reads TGTGTCAGCAGTTTCCCAGGGCAGGGAATTAACTATGGTTACACCTTC. Protein product: CVSSFPGQGINYGYTF.

Points on this clonotype: An end of the junction differs from the germline gene, which may be a read error. The rearrangement joins TRBV5-4 to TRBJ2-2; 8 bases are shared with TRBD2. The CDR3 runs to 16 residues. CDR1 and CDR2 (germline): SGHNT, YYREEE (reference sequence). CDR3 region: CATSAGLGADTGELFF. DNA for the CDR3: TGTGCCACCAGCGCGGGACTAGGGGCGGACACCGGGGAGCTGTTTTTT.

The count of this clonotype is one. Germline is not matched at one junction end, which may reflect a read error. The chain couples TRBV6-5 to TRBJ2-1; unclear D gene. The germline V gene has CDR1 MNHEY and CDR2 SVGAGI. This CDR3 is built from 13 residues. CDR3 region: CASSSGPYNKEFF. CDR3 nucleotide sequence: TGTGCTAGCAGTTCCGGCCCTTACAATAAGGAGTTCTTC.

A word on this clonotype: A much larger clonotype is one base distant, so this may be a read error. The gene calls are TRBV5-1 and TRBJ2-1; D not certain. The germline CDR1 and CDR2 sequences are SGHRS and YFSETQ. This CDR3 has 14 residues. In DNA form, the CDR3 reads TGCGCCAGCAGCTTGGAGTACCAATACAATGAGCAGTCCTTC. This encodes CASSLEYQYNEQSF.

For this clonotype: One end of the junction is discordant with germline, which a read error may explain. This chain uses TRBV11-3 with TRBJ2-3; TRBD1 might be the D (5 bases). The CDR3 sequence is 14 residues long. Germline V gene data show CDR1 as SGHNT and CDR2 as YENEEA. CDR3 amino acids: CANNLNRQGDTLYF. CDR3 nucleotides: TGTGCCAACAACTTAAACCGACAAGGGGATACGCTGTATTTT.

This clonotype showed up just once. Relative to the germline gene, one junction end is altered; a read error may explain this. Here the CDR3 reads CSVGLAGGFYSEQSF. As DNA, the CDR3 is TGCAGCGTTGGACTAGCGGGGGGGTTCTACAGTGAGCAGTCCTTC. The rearrangement joins TRBV29-1 to TRBJ2-1, with 14 bases aligning to TRBD2. Germline loops: CDR1 SQVTM, CDR2 ANQGSEA. This CDR3 comprises 15 residues.

Regarding this clonotype: This may stem from a read error, because a much larger clone lies one nucleotide away. The rearrangement uses TRBV28 and TRBJ1-2; D gene unclear. This CDR3 has 13 amino acids. Germline lookup yields CDR1 MDHEN and CDR2 SYDVKM. CDR3 in DNA: TGTGCCATCAGTTCCTGGGAACCCTTTGGCTACACCTTC. Its translation: CAISSWEPFGYTF.

As for this clonotype: The junction shows a germline mismatch at one end, possibly a read error. The gene calls are TRBV7-2 and TRBJ2-1; a possible D gene is TRBD2 (5 bases). Germline V gene sequence: CDR1 SGHTA, CDR2 FQGNSA. This CDR3 is built from 17 residues. The CDR3 reads CASSLALGGRSYNEQFF. In DNA form, the CDR3 reads TGTGCCAGTAGCTTAGCGCTGGGCGGTAGGTCCTACAATGAGCAGTTCTTC.

Details on this clonotype: The conserved phenylalanine or tryptophan normally closing the CDR3 is absent here, so this likely arose from a read error. CDR3 region: CANSLGDRVTQYL. CDR3 nucleotides: TGTGCCAACAGCTTGGGGGATCGAGTTACGCAGTATCTT. The chain couples TRBV11-1 to TRBJ2-3, with D possibly called TRBD1 or TRBD2 (5 bases each). This CDR3 has 13 residues. The germline V gene has CDR1 SGHAT and CDR2 FQDESV (reference sequence).

As concerns this clonotype: Relative to the germline gene, one junction end is altered; a read error may explain this. The rearrangement joins TRBV7-8 to TRBJ2-4; D is possibly TRBD1 (6 bases). The CDR3 extends over 17 amino acids. Germline V gene sequence: CDR1 SGHVS, CDR2 FQNEAQ. CDR3 sequence: CASSPLSRGLAKNTQYF. CDR3 bases: TGTGCCAGCAGCCCCCTTTCCAGGGGATTAGCCAAAAACACTCAGTACTTC.

This clonotype has more than one count but fewer than ten. Being one base from a much bigger clone, this may be a read error. J is TRBJ1-2 and V is TRBV5-1, with D tentatively TRBD1 (5 bases). Germline V gene lookup returns CDR1 SGHRS and CDR2 YFSETQ. The CDR3 contains 13 residues. This CDR3 is CASSLGLLRGYIF. The CDR3 coding sequence is TGCGCCAGCAGCTTGGGTCTCTTGAGGGGCTACATCTTC.

The chain has TRBV29-1 and TRBJ1-5, with D perhaps TRBD1 (6 bases). The V and J ends lost 3 bases and 16 bases respectively, with 22 bases between them. The CDR3 sequence is 13 residues long. Germline CDR1 SQVTM, CDR2 ANQGSEA. Here the CDR3 DNA reads TGCAGCGTTGAGTTGGGGGCAGGGCATCACCAACATTTT. It is translated as CSVELGAGHHQHF. The full variable domain, rest sourced from reference TRBV29-1 and TRBJ1-5, is SAVISQKPSRDICQRGTSLTIQCQVDSQVTMMFWYRQQPGQSLTLIATANQGSEATYESGFVIDKFPISRPNLTFSTLTVSNMSPEDSSIYLCSVELGAGHHQHFGDGTRLSIL.

V gene TRBV29-1 combines with J gene TRBJ2-3, with a tentative D call TRBD2 (6 bases). The germline V gene encodes CDR1 SQVTM and CDR2 ANQGSEA. The CDR3 runs to 15 residues. Trimming pared 1 base from V and 4 bases from J, leaving 15 bases between. CDR3 nucleotides: TGCAGCGTTGAAGGCGGGGCCGACATCTCAGATACGCAGTATTTT. Translated: CSVEGGADISDTQYF.

This clonotype was counted ten times or more. The rearrangement joins TRBV30 to TRBJ2-3; a weak D match, TRBD1 (6 bases). Germline CDR1 reads GTSNPN; CDR2 reads SVGIG (reference sequence). This CDR3 is 13 amino acids long. V lost 2 bases and J lost 4, with 10 bases in between. This CDR3 is CAWSTGYPDTQYF. In DNA, the CDR3 is TGTGCCTGGAGTACAGGGTACCCAGATACGCAGTATTTT.

The J gene is TRBJ2-1, the V gene TRBV6-5; TRBD2 matches at 9 bases. V lost 10 bases to trimming and J lost 12 bases; unmatched junction nucleotides: 7. CDR1 and CDR2 from the germline V gene are MNHEY and SVGAGI. This CDR3 has 11 residues. The DNA for the CDR3 is TGTGCCAACGGCCTTAGCGGGAGGCAGTTCTTC. This encodes CANGLSGRQFF.

In the case of this clonotype: At one boundary the junction diverges from the germline segment, which might be a read error. CDR3 loop: CSIEDPGGSPYEQYF. DNA for the CDR3: TGCAGCATTGAAGATCCTGGCGGGAGCCCCTACGAGCAGTACTTC. The chain links TRBV29-1 to TRBJ2-7, with TRBD2 identical over 7 bases. Germline-derived CDR1 and CDR2 are SQVTM and ANQGSEA. The CDR3 totals 15 residues.

Note on this clonotype: A much larger clonotype is one base distant, so this may be a read error. The V call is TRBV18, the J call TRBJ2-7, with 10 bases identical to TRBD2. Germline trimming cut 2 bases from V and 5 bases from J; bases unmatched to any gene: 9. This CDR3 is 16 amino acids long. CDR1 and CDR2 from the germline V gene are KGHSH and LQKENI. Here the CDR3 DNA reads TGTGCCAGCTCACCAGTCACTAGCGGGGAGGCTCACGAGCAGTACTTC. Translated, it gives CASSPVTSGEAHEQYF. Filled out from reference TRBV18 and TRBJ2-7, the complete variable domain reads NAGVMQNPRHLVRRRGQEARLRCSPMKGHSHVYWYRQLPEEGLKFMVYLQKENIIDESGMPKERFSAEFPKEGPSILRIQQVVRGDSAAYFCASSPVTSGEAHEQYFGPGTRLTVT.

This clonotype was picked up one time. Relative to the germline gene, one junction end is altered; a read error may explain this. The chain combines TRBV5-1 with TRBJ1-1; D ambiguous. This CDR3 comprises 13 residues. In germline, CDR1 is SGHRS, CDR2 YFSETQ. This CDR3 reads CVSSLVINTKAFF. DNA for the CDR3: TGCGTCAGCAGCTTGGTTATAAACACTAAAGCTTTCTTT.

The chain recombines TRBV5-4 with TRBJ1-5; 7 nucleotides line up with TRBD1. CDR1 is SGHNT and CDR2 is YYREEE in the germline V gene (reference sequence). This CDR3 is built from 14 residues. Unmatched junction bases numbered 14, after V lost 4 bases and J lost 13 bases. The CDR3 sequence is CASSLGGVDQSQHF. The CDR3 DNA reads as TGTGCCAGCAGCCTAGGGGGCGTCGATCAGTCTCAGCATTTT. Complete variable domain (other parts from reference TRBV5-4 and TRBJ1-5): ETGVTQSPTHLIKTRGQQVTLRCSSQSGHNTVSWYQQALGQGPQFIFQYYREEENGRGNFPPRFSGLQFPNYSSELNVNALELDDSALYLCASSLGGVDQSQHFGDGTRLSIL.